The 28 T cell receptor beta chains below all came from one sample that was sequenced in a study of blood T cell repertoires in COVID-19. The assay was immunoSEQ multiplex PCR, and TCRdb's table has in-frame clones only and misses some. Of about 260,000 clones in the sample, approximately 89% were seen once. The sequenced sample consisted of PBMCs or T cells enriched from blood (not recorded which). All receptors derive from a woman aged 40 to 50 with acute COVID-19.

V is TRBV18 and J is TRBJ1-5, with TRBD1 as a possible D gene (5 bases). V was trimmed by 4 bases and J by 4 bases, leaving 11 bases between them. The CDR3 has 14 residues. Germline loops: CDR1 KGHSH, CDR2 LQKENI. CDR3 in amino acids: CASSRSGENQPQHF. The CDR3 DNA reads TGTGCCAGCTCACGTTCGGGGGAAAATCAGCCCCAGCATTTT.

This chain connects TRBV7-9 to TRBJ1-3; D call uncertain. Trimming shortened V by 5 bases and J by 0 bases, and 5 bases separated the two germline ends. The germline gives CDR1 SEHNR, CDR2 FQNEAQ (reference sequence). This CDR3 spans 13 amino acids. CDR3: CASSANSGNTIYF. The CDR3, as DNA: TGTGCCAGCAGCGCGAACTCTGGAAACACCATATATTTT.

The chain employs TRBV6-5 and TRBJ2-1; 7 nucleotides agree with TRBD1. This CDR3 is 13 amino acids long. Per the germline V gene, CDR1 is MNHEY and CDR2 is SVGAGI. V dropped 6 bases and J dropped 7; count of bases not matched to a gene: 6. CDR3 amino acids: CASSPGQRNEQFF. In nucleotides, the CDR3 is TGTGCCAGCAGCCCGGGACAGAGGAATGAGCAGTTCTTC.

V and J are TRBV9 and TRBJ2-1; TRBD2 agrees at 13 bases. Germline assignment: CDR1 SGDLS and CDR2 YYNGEE. Losses at the gene ends were 1 base for V and 7 bases for J; bases not matched to a gene: 8. There are 17 residues in the CDR3. The CDR3 sequence: CASSVTATSGRMNEQFF. DNA of the CDR3: TGTGCCAGCAGCGTAACTGCGACTAGCGGGAGGATGAATGAGCAGTTCTTC.

The rearrangement joins TRBV19 to TRBJ2-7; 9 nucleotides match TRBD2. The length of the CDR3 is 15 residues. Germline CDR1 reads LNHDA; CDR2 reads SQIVND (reference sequence). The trim removed 6 bases at V and 3 bases at J, leaving 9 bases unmatched. This chain's CDR3 is CASSTRLADLYEQYV. The CDR3 coding sequence is TGTGCCAGTAGCACCCGACTAGCGGACCTCTACGAGCAGTACGTC.

This sequence joins TRBV9 and TRBJ1-4, with 7 nucleotides matching TRBD1. The CDR3 has 14 residues. Germline CDR1 is SGDLS and CDR2 is YYNGEE. V gave up 1 base and J gave up 7 bases; unmatched junction bases: 4. CDR3 sequence reads: CASSVNRGGEKLFF. The CDR3 region has the DNA TGTGCCAGCAGCGTAAACAGGGGCGGTGAAAAACTGTTTTTT.

This rearrangement joins TRBV6-5 to TRBJ2-5, with TRBD1 matching 7 bases. The germline V gene has CDR1 MNHEY and CDR2 SVGAGI. The CDR3 sequence is 16 residues long. J was trimmed by 1 base and V by 2 bases; bases with no gene match: 7. CDR3 bases: TGTGCCAGCAGTTACGAAGGGGGACAGCGCCAAGAGACCCAGTACTTC. As protein: CASSYEGGQRQETQYF.

This clone appeared once. The chain joins TRBV11-3 to TRBJ1-2; no clear D. The CDR3 is 15 residues long. Germline lookup yields CDR1 SGHNT and CDR2 YENEEA. V lost 3 bases and J 0 bases, leaving 11 bases between the germline ends. CDR3 protein: CASSLQSGSNYGYTF. The CDR3 nucleotides read TGTGCCAGCAGCTTGCAATCGGGATCTAACTATGGCTACACCTTC.

This clone occurred once. The rearrangement uses TRBV9 and TRBJ1-6; no firm D call. The germline V gene has CDR1 SGDLS and CDR2 YYNGEE. The CDR3 spans 14 residues. V gave up 0 bases and J gave up 9 bases, with 10 bases separating them. DNA for the CDR3: TGTGCCAGCAGCGTAGCCGTGTTTCCTTCACCCCTCCACTTT. Translated, it gives CASSVAVFPSPLHF.

This clone was observed a single time. The chain carries TRBV6-5 and TRBJ2-1, with D possibly matching TRBD2 (6 bases). The CDR3 covers 14 residues. V was shortened by 5 bases and J by 1 base, with 9 bases between the two germline ends. The V gene's germline CDR1 is MNHEY and CDR2 SVGAGI. The CDR3 nucleotides read TGTGCCAGCAGTCGACTAGAGTCCTACAATGAGCAGTTCTTC. This gives the protein CASSRLESYNEQFF.

This clone showed up just once. The V gene is TRBV7-9, the J gene TRBJ1-5; 7 bases agree with TRBD1. CDR3 length equals 15 residues. The germline gives CDR1 SEHNR, CDR2 FQNEAQ (reference sequence). The V and J ends lost 5 bases and 5 bases, in that order; junction bases with no gene match: 9. CDR3 loop: CASSPTDRVDQPQHF. CDR3 in DNA: TGTGCCAGCAGCCCAACCGACAGGGTTGATCAGCCCCAGCATTTT.

The chain carries TRBV7-8 and TRBJ1-1, with D possibly being TRBD1 (6 bases). V was clipped by 1 base and J by 1 base, with 13 bases between them. Per the germline V gene, CDR1 is SGHVS and CDR2 is FQNEAQ. This CDR3 has 16 amino acids. Here the CDR3 DNA reads TGTGCCAGCAGCTTAGAGGGGATGACAGGGAACACTGAAGCTTTCTTT. As protein: CASSLEGMTGNTEAFF.

This clone has only a few counts. The chain recombines TRBV5-1 with TRBJ1-2; 9 bases match TRBD1. With 5 bases clipped from V and 5 bases from J, the junction kept 4 bases outside the gene matches. This CDR3 is built from 13 residues. Germline V lookup: CDR1 SGHRS, CDR2 YFSETQ. The CDR3 sequence is CASRQGAEYGYTF. CDR3 DNA: TGCGCCAGCAGACAGGGGGCAGAATATGGCTACACCTTC.

The chain links TRBV2 to TRBJ1-1; 7 bases are a match to TRBD1. The CDR3 has 15 amino acids. V gave up 0 bases and J gave up 3 bases; unmatched junction bases: 4. CDR1 is SNHLY, CDR2 FYNNEI, per germline. CDR3 amino acids: CASSEAGRGYTEAFF. For the CDR3, the DNA is TGTGCCAGCAGTGAAGCCGGCAGGGGGTACACTGAAGCTTTCTTT.

The chain joins TRBV7-8 to TRBJ1-6; no clear D gene. From germline, CDR1 is SGHVS and CDR2 FQNEAQ. The CDR3 runs 18 residues. The V gene lost 0 bases and the J gene lost 1 base, with 13 bases spanning the gap. The CDR3 DNA reads TGTGCCAGCAGCTTAGCGCGTTTAAGAGTTTCCTATAATTCACCCCTCCACTTT. Protein sequence: CASSLARLRVSYNSPLHF.

The chain combines TRBV11-2 with TRBJ1-1; D may be TRBD1 (6 bases). Trimming took off 3 bases at V and 5 bases at J, with 19 bases between the two ends. Germline values: CDR1 SGHAT, CDR2 FQNNGV. The CDR3 has 16 amino acids. CDR3 bases: TGTGCCAGCAGCTTCCGTATCCCTCAGGGGTCGACTGAAGCTTTCTTT. Translation gives CASSFRIPQGSTEAFF. Supplemented by reference TRBV11-2 and TRBJ1-1, the full variable domain reads EAGVAQSPRYKIIEKRQSVAFWCNPISGHATLYWYQQILGQGPKLLIQFQNNGVVDDSQLPKDRFSAERLKGVDSTLKIQPAKLEDSAVYLCASSFRIPQGSTEAFFGQGTRLTVV.

A word on this clone: The same CDR3 arises from other DNA sequences in this sample as well. This chain links TRBV10-1 with TRBJ2-5; 13 positions agree with TRBD2. The CDR3 covers 16 residues. V trimming: 3 bases; J trimming: 2 bases; junction bases outside the gene matches: 3. CDR1 WNHNN and CDR2 SYGVQD come from the germline V gene (reference sequence). CDR3 amino acids: CASSEGTSGIQETQYF. The CDR3 bases are TGCGCCAGCAGTGAAGGGACTAGCGGGATACAAGAGACCCAGTACTTC.

The chain uses TRBV7-8 and TRBJ1-6; 8 bases match TRBD1. Germline trimming cut 5 bases from V and 6 bases from J; bases unmatched to any gene: 9. The CDR3 runs to 16 residues. CDR1 is SGHVS and CDR2 is FQNEAQ in the germline V gene. CDR3 loop: CASSPGQGALNSPLHF. CDR3 nucleotides: TGTGCCAGCAGCCCCGGACAGGGCGCACTTAATTCACCCCTCCACTTT. The full variable domain, completed using reference TRBV7-8 and TRBJ1-6, is GAGVSQSPRYKVAKRGQDVALRCDPISGHVSLFWYQQALGQGPEFLTYFQNEAQLDKSGLPSDRFFAERPEGSVSTLKIQRTQQEDSAVYLCASSPGQGALNSPLHFGNGTRLTVT.

V is TRBV18 and J is TRBJ1-1; unclear D gene. The CDR3 is 15 residues long. V was cut by 2 bases and J by 1 base, with 11 bases left in between. Germline loops: CDR1 KGHSH, CDR2 LQKENI. CDR3 residues: CASSPSQVANTEAFF. The CDR3 nucleotides are TGTGCCAGCTCACCATCCCAGGTGGCGAACACTGAAGCTTTCTTT.

The chain carries TRBV5-6 and TRBJ2-7; perhaps TRBD2 as D (5 bases). The CDR3 runs 14 residues. Germline values: CDR1 SGHDT, CDR2 YYEEEE. V shed 3 bases and J shed 3 bases, with 13 bases lying between them. The CDR3 DNA reads TGTGCCAGCAGCTCCCGAGGGCGAGGCTACGAGCAGTACTTC. Translated, it gives CASSSRGRGYEQYF.

The J gene is TRBJ2-5, the V gene TRBV5-4, with 9 bases matching TRBD1. This CDR3 region has 14 residues. Germline trimming cut 4 bases from V and 5 bases from J; bases unmatched to any gene: 6. Germline lookup yields CDR1 SGHNT and CDR2 YYREEE (reference sequence). This CDR3 is CASSPTGGFETQYF. CDR3 nucleotide sequence: TGTGCCAGCAGCCCAACAGGGGGCTTTGAGACCCAGTACTTC.

This chain connects TRBV19 to TRBJ2-3, with 10 bases lining up with TRBD2. The germline gives CDR1 LNHDA, CDR2 SQIVND (reference sequence). The CDR3 runs to 17 residues. The ends lost 3 bases at V and 1 base at J; junction bases unmatched: 7. In DNA, the CDR3 is TGTGCCAGTAGTATTTTGACCGGGACTAGCGGCACAGATACGCAGTATTTT. Residues: CASSILTGTSGTDTQYF. Full variable domain (remainder filled in from reference TRBV19 and TRBJ2-3): DGGITQSPKYLFRKEGQNVTLSCEQNLNHDAMYWYRQDPGQGLRLIYYSQIVNDFQKGDIAEGYSVSREKKESFPLTVTSAQKNPTAFYLCASSILTGTSGTDTQYFGPGTRLTVL.

V and J are TRBV7-9 and TRBJ1-2, with 8 bases matching TRBD1. V dropped 3 bases and J dropped 6; count of bases not matched to a gene: 6. The CDR3 consists of 14 residues. The V gene's germline CDR1 is SEHNR and CDR2 FQNEAQ (reference sequence). The CDR3 loop reads CASSFGQGADGYTF. The DNA for the CDR3 is TGTGCCAGCAGCTTTGGGCAGGGGGCAGATGGCTACACCTTC.

The J gene is TRBJ2-1, the V gene TRBV19; 9 bases agree with TRBD1. Unmatched junction bases numbered 7, after V lost 6 bases and J lost 4 bases. The CDR3 loop spans 15 amino acids. The germline CDR1 and CDR2 sequences are LNHDA and SQIVND (reference sequence). The CDR3 protein is CASRDRGDRYNEQFF. DNA for the CDR3: TGTGCCAGTAGGGACAGGGGAGATCGGTACAATGAGCAGTTCTTC.

The gene calls are TRBV25-1 and TRBJ2-7; weak D call: TRBD1 (5 bases). This CDR3 comprises 13 residues. The V gene's germline CDR1 is MGHDK and CDR2 SYGVNS. The V gene lost 5 bases and the J gene lost 3 bases, with 11 bases spanning the gap. The CDR3 reads CASSTSQGYEQYF. As DNA, the CDR3 is TGTGCCAGCAGTACCTCTCAGGGCTACGAGCAGTACTTC.

This clone occurred once. The rearrangement links TRBV2 to TRBJ2-7, with 9 bases that match TRBD1. V trimming: 7 bases; J trimming: 3 bases; junction bases outside the gene matches: 4. The CDR3 extends over 13 amino acids. Germline V gives CDR1 SNHLY, CDR2 FYNNEI. The CDR3 here is CASMRTGVYEQYF. In DNA form, the CDR3 reads TGTGCCAGCATGAGGACAGGGGTCTACGAGCAGTACTTC.

This chain connects TRBV9 to TRBJ2-1; 7 bases are a match to TRBD1. The V gene end was trimmed by 3 bases and the J gene end by 15 bases; junction bases not matched to a gene: 6. The CDR3 totals 11 residues. Germline V gene sequence: CDR1 SGDLS, CDR2 YYNGEE. The CDR3 DNA reads as TGTGCCAGCAGCGCAACAGGGGTTATGTTCTTC. As protein: CASSATGVMFF.

The sample holds a few counts of this clone. The rearrangement uses TRBV30 and TRBJ2-3; 7 nucleotides line up with TRBD2. CDR1 is GTSNPN and CDR2 is SVGIG in the germline V gene (reference sequence). The CDR3 totals 14 residues. Germline trimming cut 2 bases from V and 2 bases from J; bases unmatched to any gene: 4. The chain's CDR3 is CAWSIAGATDTQYF. The CDR3 bases are TGTGCCTGGAGTATCGCGGGAGCCACAGATACGCAGTATTTT.